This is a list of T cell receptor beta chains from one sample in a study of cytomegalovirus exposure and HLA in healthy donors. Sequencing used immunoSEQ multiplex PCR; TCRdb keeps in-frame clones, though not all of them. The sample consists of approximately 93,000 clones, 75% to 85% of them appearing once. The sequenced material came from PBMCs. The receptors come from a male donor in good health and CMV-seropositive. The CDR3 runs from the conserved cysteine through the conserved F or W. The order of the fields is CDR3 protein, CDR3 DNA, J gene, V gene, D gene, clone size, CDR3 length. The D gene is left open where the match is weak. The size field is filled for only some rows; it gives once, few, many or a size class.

CDR3: CASSPLLGVSSPLHF
DNA: TGTGCCAGCAGCCCCCTGCTAGGAGTAAGTTCACCCCTCCACTTT
J: TRBJ1-6
V: TRBV5-8
D: .
size: .
length: 15

CDR3: CASSLKGLRPTEAFF
DNA: TGTGCCAGCAGCTTAAAGGGGTTAAGGCCCACTGAAGCTTTCTTT
J: TRBJ1-1
V: TRBV7-2
D: .
size: .
length: 15

CDR3: CASSLQAGGTEAFF
DNA: TGTGCCAGCAGCCTACAGGCCGGGGGCACTGAAGCTTTCTTT
J: TRBJ1-1
V: TRBV7-2
D: .
size: .
length: 14

CDR3: CAWQGQPNYGYTF
DNA: TGTGCCTGGCAGGGACAGCCTAACTACGGCTACACCTTC
J: TRBJ1-2
V: TRBV30
D: TRBD1
size: .
length: 13

CDR3: CASSVHDGRNEKLFF
DNA: TGTGCCAGCAGCGTCCATGATGGGCGTAATGAAAAACTGTTTTTT
J: TRBJ1-4
V: TRBV9
D: .
size: .
length: 15

CDR3: CASSLGTGKGTNEKLFF
DNA: TGTGCCAGCAGCCTAGGGACAGGGAAAGGGACTAATGAAAAACTGTTTTTT
J: TRBJ1-4
V: TRBV7-6
D: TRBD1
size: .
length: 17

CDR3: CASSLFGGSGNTIYF
DNA: TGTGCCAGCAGCTTGTTCGGGGGCTCTGGAAACACCATATATTTT
J: TRBJ1-3
V: TRBV7-2
D: .
size: few
length: 15

CDR3: CTWSVPPRQGFYEQYF
DNA: TGTACCTGGAGTGTTCCCCCCCGGCAGGGATTCTACGAGCAGTACTTC
J: TRBJ2-7
V: TRBV30
D: .
size: .
length: 16

CDR3: CASSSGQLDNSPLHF
DNA: TGTGCCAGCAGTTCGGGACAATTGGATAATTCACCCCTCCACTTT
J: TRBJ1-6
V: TRBV6-5
D: .
size: .
length: 15

CDR3: CASSFSDDEQFF
DNA: TGTGCCAGCAGTTTTAGCGACGATGAGCAGTTCTTC
J: TRBJ2-1
V: TRBV5-4
D: .
size: .
length: 12

CDR3: CALAGGSTDTQYF
DNA: TGTGCCTTAGCGGGGGGGTCCACAGATACGCAGTATTTT
J: TRBJ2-3
V: TRBV5-4
D: TRBD2
size: .
length: 13

CDR3: CASSYSKIQGGDEQYF
DNA: TGTGCCAGCAGTTACTCGAAAATACAGGGGGGCGACGAGCAGTACTTC
J: TRBJ2-7
V: TRBV6-5
D: TRBD1
size: few
length: 16

CDR3: CASSQIVASSSYEQYF
DNA: TGTGCCAGCAGCCAAATCGTAGCGTCTAGCTCCTACGAGCAGTACTTC
J: TRBJ2-7
V: TRBV5-6
D: .
size: .
length: 16

CDR3: CATSREGGRAGFFTEAFF
DNA: TGTGCCACCAGCAGAGAAGGTGGCAGGGCCGGGTTTTTCACTGAAGCTTTCTTT
J: TRBJ1-1
V: TRBV15
D: .
size: .
length: 18

CDR3: CASSRLGEHEQYF
DNA: TGTGCCAGCAGCCGCCTCGGAGAGCACGAGCAGTACTTC
J: TRBJ2-7
V: TRBV7-9
D: .
size: .
length: 13

CDR3: CASSQEVVRAAEKLFF
DNA: TGCGCCAGCAGCCAAGAGGTCGTCAGGGCCGCTGAAAAACTGTTTTTT
J: TRBJ1-4
V: TRBV4-1
D: .
size: .
length: 16

CDR3: CASSTRGQANTEAFF
DNA: TGCGCCAGCAGCACAAGGGGACAAGCGAACACTGAAGCTTTCTTT
J: TRBJ1-1
V: TRBV5-1
D: .
size: .
length: 15

CDR3: CASRGRTGNTEAFF
DNA: TGTGCCAGCAGGGGTAGAACAGGGAACACTGAAGCTTTCTTT
J: TRBJ1-1
V: TRBV6-6
D: .
size: .
length: 14

CDR3: CASSYSEQDGYTF
DNA: TGTGCCAGCAGTTACTCGGAACAGGATGGCTACACCTTC
J: TRBJ1-2
V: TRBV6-6
D: .
size: .
length: 13

CDR3: CASSLGTGPNQPQHF
DNA: TGCGCCAGCAGCTTGGGGACAGGCCCAAATCAGCCCCAGCATTTT
J: TRBJ1-5
V: TRBV5-1
D: TRBD1
size: .
length: 15

CDR3: CASSATGMDTEAFF
DNA: TGTGCCAGCAGCGCGACAGGGATGGACACTGAAGCTTTCTTT
J: TRBJ1-1
V: TRBV9
D: TRBD1
size: .
length: 14

CDR3: CASSQRNEQFF
DNA: TGTGCCAGCAGCCAACGCAATGAGCAGTTCTTC
J: TRBJ2-1
V: TRBV14
D: .
size: .
length: 11

CDR3: CAWSVGQRRSYEQYF
DNA: TGTGCCTGGAGCGTGGGACAGAGGCGATCCTACGAGCAGTACTTC
J: TRBJ2-7
V: TRBV30
D: TRBD1
size: .
length: 15

CDR3: CASSRTLAGGAGELFF
DNA: TGCGCCAGCAGCCGAACCCTAGCGGGGGGGGCCGGGGAGCTGTTTTTT
J: TRBJ2-2
V: TRBV4-1
D: TRBD2
size: once
length: 16

CDR3: CAWTGPGEALHF
DNA: TGTGCCTGGACAGGGCCTGGCGAGGCCCTCCACTTT
J: TRBJ1-6
V: TRBV30
D: .
size: once
length: 12

CDR3: CASSHDAGWGTDTQYF
DNA: TGTGCCAGCAGCCATGACGCGGGATGGGGAACAGATACGCAGTATTTT
J: TRBJ2-3
V: TRBV5-6
D: .
size: .
length: 16

CDR3: CASSLIGGLNEQFF
DNA: TGTGCCAGCAGCTTAATCGGGGGGCTCAATGAGCAGTTCTTC
J: TRBJ2-1
V: TRBV7-2
D: .
size: .
length: 14

CDR3: CASSLVAGGNTEAFF
DNA: TGCGCCAGCAGCTTGGTGGCAGGGGGCAACACTGAAGCTTTCTTT
J: TRBJ1-1
V: TRBV5-1
D: TRBD1
size: .
length: 15

CDR3: CASSSGQNQETQYF
DNA: TGCGCCAGCAGCTCAGGACAGAACCAAGAGACCCAGTACTTC
J: TRBJ2-5
V: TRBV5-1
D: .
size: .
length: 14

CDR3: CASSLAPGGNNEQFF
DNA: TGCGCCAGCAGCTTGGCCCCCGGGGGGAACAATGAGCAGTTCTTC
J: TRBJ2-1
V: TRBV5-1
D: TRBD2
size: .
length: 15

CDR3: CAWGRSGVDYTF
DNA: TGTGCCTGGGGCCGGTCAGGGGTAGACTACACCTTC
J: TRBJ1-2
V: TRBV30
D: .
size: .
length: 12

CDR3: CATSRNRAANEKLFF
DNA: TGTGCCACCAGCAGGAACAGGGCGGCTAATGAAAAACTGTTTTTT
J: TRBJ1-4
V: TRBV15
D: .
size: .
length: 15

CDR3: CASSLSGQGAVAFF
DNA: TGTGCCAGCAGTTTATCGGGACAGGGGGCAGTAGCTTTCTTT
J: TRBJ1-1
V: TRBV27
D: TRBD1
size: .
length: 14

CDR3: CASSLYGLMRAFF
DNA: TGTGCCAGCAGCTTGTACGGGTTGATGAGGGCTTTCTTT
J: TRBJ1-1
V: TRBV5-8
D: .
size: .
length: 13

CDR3: CASSYSVQGSYEQYF
DNA: TGTGCCAGCAGTTACTCGGTACAGGGTTCCTACGAGCAGTACTTC
J: TRBJ2-7
V: TRBV6-5
D: .
size: .
length: 15

CDR3: CASSLAVQANYGYTF
DNA: TGTGCCAGCAGTCTGGCCGTCCAAGCTAACTATGGCTACACCTTC
J: TRBJ1-2
V: TRBV6-6
D: .
size: .
length: 15

CDR3: CASSLPQGGRDTEAFF
DNA: TGCGCCAGCAGCCTTCCACAGGGCGGTAGGGACACTGAAGCTTTCTTT
J: TRBJ1-1
V: TRBV5-1
D: .
size: .
length: 16

CDR3: CASSPLAMGGGSYEQYF
DNA: TGTGCCAGCAGCCCGCTAGCCATGGGGGGGGGTTCCTACGAGCAGTACTTC
J: TRBJ2-7
V: TRBV7-2
D: TRBD2
size: few
length: 17

CDR3: CASSVGQMNYGYTF
DNA: TGTGCCAGTAGTGTAGGACAGATGAACTATGGCTACACCTTC
J: TRBJ1-2
V: TRBV19
D: .
size: .
length: 14

CDR3: CASSLAGLAKETQYF
DNA: TGTGCCAGCAGCCTCGCCGGACTAGCGAAAGAGACCCAGTACTTC
J: TRBJ2-5
V: TRBV11-1
D: TRBD2
size: .
length: 15

CDR3: CSVEEVAGAPGGQFF
DNA: TGCAGCGTTGAAGAAGTAGCGGGGGCGCCGGGGGGGCAGTTCTTC
J: TRBJ2-1
V: TRBV29-1
D: TRBD2
size: .
length: 15

CDR3: CASSGLTGVYGYTF
DNA: TGTGCCAGCAGTGGCCTTACAGGGGTATATGGCTACACCTTC
J: TRBJ1-2
V: TRBV2
D: TRBD1
size: .
length: 14

CDR3: CASSLNPRGEASYTF
DNA: TGTGCCAGCAGCCTGAACCCACGAGGGGAGGCGAGCTACACCTTC
J: TRBJ1-2
V: TRBV5-4
D: .
size: once
length: 15

CDR3: CASSFSGLPDSYEQYF
DNA: TGTGCCAGCAGCTTTTCTGGACTCCCAGACTCCTACGAGCAGTACTTC
J: TRBJ2-7
V: TRBV5-4
D: .
size: .
length: 16

CDR3: CASTGLAGSLNEQFF
DNA: TGTGCCAGCACTGGACTAGCGGGGTCTCTCAATGAGCAGTTCTTC
J: TRBJ2-1
V: TRBV18
D: TRBD2
size: few
length: 15

CDR3: CASSFTSFNTGELFF
DNA: TGTGCCAGCAGTTTTACTTCATTCAACACCGGGGAGCTGTTTTTT
J: TRBJ2-2
V: TRBV27
D: .
size: .
length: 15